The 20 T cell receptor beta chains listed next were all sequenced from one sample in a study of vaccination effects on CD4 cells after COVID-19. Before sequencing took place, the ViraFEST assay used viral peptide pools to expand antigen-specific CD4+ T cells. Having been cultured for about 10 days, the cells underwent CD4+ T cell isolation. No antigens are known for them. This table comes from immunoSEQ multiplex PCR, and its TCRdb copy is limited to in-frame clones, with some not included. The table records tens of thousands of clones, roughly 80% of them present only once. Sequencing was performed on CD4+ T cells from PBMCs cultured with HCoV-229E spike peptides, taken before COVID-19 vaccination. The source is a human donor who received a COVID-19 vaccine.

The rearrangement joins TRBV24-1 to TRBJ2-3; D assignment may be TRBD1 or TRBD2 (5 bases each). The CDR3 loop spans 15 amino acids. V gave up 4 bases and J gave up 1 base, with 11 bases separating them. Germline loops: CDR1 KGHDR, CDR2 SFDVKD. In DNA, the CDR3 is TGTGCCACCAGTGACGGTCAGGGAGGCACAGATACGCAGTATTTT. As protein: CATSDGQGGTDTQYF.

Here the CDR3 reads CASSTGSNTEAFF. The CDR3 bases are TGTGCCAGCAGCACAGGGTCGAACACTGAAGCTTTCTTT. V gene TRBV7-3 combines with J gene TRBJ1-1; perhaps TRBD1 as D (6 bases). This CDR3 spans 13 amino acids. The germline gives CDR1 SGHTA, CDR2 FQGTGA. Trimming took 5 bases from V and 1 from J, leaving 8 bases between them. Filled out from reference TRBV7-3 and TRBJ1-1, the complete variable domain reads GAGVSQTPSNKVTEKGKYVELRCDPISGHTALYWYRQSLGQGPEFLIYFQGTGAADDSGLPNDRFFAVRPEGSVSTLKIQRTERGDSAVYLCASSTGSNTEAFFGQGTRLTVV.

The gene calls are TRBV6-5 and TRBJ2-7, with a possible D match to TRBD1 (5 bases). The CDR3 contains 15 residues. V was cut by 6 bases and J by 4 bases, with 19 bases left in between. CDR1 is MNHEY and CDR2 is SVGAGI in the germline V gene. DNA of the CDR3: TGTGCCAGCAGCACCCGTCAGGGATCCCAGTACGAGCAGTACGTC. It translates to CASSTRQGSQYEQYV.

The chain joins TRBV5-4 to TRBJ1-1, with 8 bases fitting TRBD1. Germline V gene sequence: CDR1 SGHNT, CDR2 YYREEE (reference sequence). V shed 6 bases, J shed 5 bases, and the junction held 12 bases outside the gene matches. This CDR3 is 15 amino acids long. CDR3 sequence reads: CASNQDPTGGTEAFF. In nucleotides, the CDR3 is TGTGCCAGCAACCAAGATCCCACAGGGGGAACTGAAGCTTTCTTT.

The chain uses TRBV5-1 and TRBJ2-2; D gene uncertain. Germline loops: CDR1 SGHRS, CDR2 YFSETQ. The V end lost 2 bases, the J end lost 1 base, and 12 bases lay between the germline ends. The CDR3 spans 16 residues. For the CDR3, the DNA is TGCGCCAGCAGCTTTTTGCCTCACAAGAACACCGGGGAGCTGTTTTTT. Amino acids: CASSFLPHKNTGELFF.

The chain carries TRBV7-2 and TRBJ2-1; D possibly corresponds to TRBD1 (5 bases). CDR1 and CDR2 (germline): SGHTA, FQGNSA. CDR3 length: 16 residues. Trimming cost V 3 bases and J 7 bases, with 19 bases left between them. CDR3 amino acids: CASSFGSMGLGNEQFF. The CDR3 bases are TGTGCCAGCAGCTTCGGGTCTATGGGGCTTGGGAATGAGCAGTTCTTC.

The chain combines TRBV10-3 with TRBJ2-3, with 9 bases aligning to TRBD1. CDR3 length equals 17 residues. Losses at the gene ends were 2 bases for V and 2 bases for J; bases not matched to a gene: 8. Germline V gene sequence: CDR1 ENHRY, CDR2 SYGVKD. The CDR3 sequence: CAISETGQGPFTDTQYF. DNA of the CDR3: TGTGCCATCAGTGAGACCGGACAGGGGCCATTCACAGATACGCAGTATTTT.

J is TRBJ2-5 and V is TRBV11-2; D gene ambiguous. V gave up 4 bases and J gave up 5 bases, with 8 bases separating them. The CDR3 spans 12 residues. Per germline, CDR1 SGHAT and CDR2 FQNNGV. CDR3 nucleotides: TGTGCCAGCAGCTCAGACGGGGAGACCCAGTACTTC. It translates to CASSSDGETQYF.

The rearrangement links TRBV19 to TRBJ2-1; tentatively, D is TRBD2 (5 bases). This CDR3 has 15 amino acids. V shed 5 bases and J shed 5 bases, with 16 bases lying between them. CDR1 is LNHDA, CDR2 SQIVND, per germline (reference sequence). The CDR3 DNA is TGTGCCAGTAGTGTCCCTTGGCGGGTGGACAATGAGCAGTTCTTC. This sequence encodes CASSVPWRVDNEQFF.

This clone was picked up a small number of times. The rearrangement joins TRBV10-1 to TRBJ2-1, with D possibly TRBD2 on 6 matching bases. CDR1 is WNHNN, CDR2 SYGVQD, per germline (reference sequence). This CDR3 spans 12 amino acids. V dropped 6 bases and J dropped 6 bases, with 9 bases sitting between them. The DNA for the CDR3 is TGCGCCAGCAGCCGGGGGTTCAATGAGCAGTTCTTC. It is translated as CASSRGFNEQFF.

The chain carries TRBV6-5 and TRBJ1-5; 9 bases fit TRBD1. Germline loops: CDR1 MNHEY, CDR2 SVGAGI. J gave up 4 bases and V 4 bases, and 5 bases lay outside the gene matches. CDR3 length: 15 amino acids. CDR3 sequence reads: CASSSSGTGNQPQHF. In DNA, the CDR3 is TGTGCCAGCAGTTCCTCCGGGACAGGGAATCAGCCCCAGCATTTT.

This chain links TRBV5-1 with TRBJ1-1; tentative D call: TRBD1 (6 bases). The CDR3 extends over 14 amino acids. Trimming took off 3 bases at V and 4 bases at J, with 13 bases between the two ends. Germline V gives CDR1 SGHRS, CDR2 YFSETQ. This CDR3 is CASSSGRGVTEAFF. DNA of the CDR3: TGCGCCAGCAGCTCCGGGAGGGGGGTCACTGAAGCTTTCTTT. The full variable domain, rest sourced from reference TRBV5-1 and TRBJ1-1, is KAGVTQTPRYLIKTRGQQVTLSCSPISGHRSVSWYQQTPGQGLQFLFEYFSETQRNKGNFPGRFSGRQFSNSRSEMNVSTLELGDSALYLCASSSGRGVTEAFFGQGTRLTVV.

In this sample, this clone turned up a few times. The CDR3 sequence is CASSPQGSDSPLHF. The CDR3 bases are TGTGCCAGCTCACCACAGGGGTCGGATTCACCCCTCCACTTT. The chain combines TRBV18 with TRBJ1-6; D is possibly TRBD1 (5 bases). Germline lookup yields CDR1 KGHSH and CDR2 LQKENI. The CDR3 runs 14 residues. Trimming shortened V by 1 base and J by 8 bases, and 9 bases separated the two germline ends. The full variable domain, its missing parts supplied by reference TRBV18 and TRBJ1-6, is NAGVMQNPRHLVRRRGQEARLRCSPMKGHSHVYWYRQLPEEGLKFMVYLQKENIIDESGMPKERFSAEFPKEGPSILRIQQVVRGDSAAYFCASSPQGSDSPLHFGNGTRLTVT.

The V call is TRBV5-1, the J call TRBJ2-4, with 10 bases matching TRBD1. The CDR3 is made up of 17 amino acids. Germline V CDR1 and CDR2: SGHRS, YFSETQ. V trimming: 4 bases; J trimming: 1 base; junction bases outside the gene matches: 8. CDR3 amino acids: CASSLLPGQGAKNIQYF. CDR3 nucleotides: TGCGCCAGCAGCCTCCTACCGGGACAGGGGGCCAAAAACATTCAGTACTTC. The full variable domain, in which reference TRBV5-1 and TRBJ2-4 provide the parts outside the CDR3, is KAGVTQTPRYLIKTRGQQVTLSCSPISGHRSVSWYQQTPGQGLQFLFEYFSETQRNKGNFPGRFSGRQFSNSRSEMNVSTLELGDSALYLCASSLLPGQGAKNIQYFGAGTRLSVL.

This clone was seen just once. The V and J genes are TRBV7-2 and TRBJ2-3; the D is unclear. Trimming stripped 3 bases from V and 1 base from J, with 5 bases between. The V gene's germline CDR1 is SGHTA and CDR2 FQGNSA. CDR3 length equals 13 residues. The CDR3 DNA reads TGTGCCAGCAGCTTTGGAGGCACAGATACGCAGTATTTT. The encoded protein is CASSFGGTDTQYF.

The genes are TRBV4-3 and TRBJ1-6; D is unclear. CDR1 is LGHNA and CDR2 is YSLEER in the germline V gene. The CDR3 is 13 residues long. Trimming stripped 0 bases from V and 7 bases from J, with 4 bases between. The CDR3 nucleotides are TGCGCCAGCAGCCAAGACAGAAATTCACCCCTCCACTTT. As protein: CASSQDRNSPLHF.

V is TRBV9 and J is TRBJ2-3; D unresolved. CDR1 SGDLS and CDR2 YYNGEE come from the germline V gene. The CDR3 runs 12 residues. V lost 1 base and J lost 0, with 0 bases in between. The DNA of the CDR3 is TGTGCCAGCAGCGTAAGCACAGATACGCAGTATTTT. It yields the protein CASSVSTDTQYF.

J is TRBJ1-5 and V is TRBV28, with 7 positions matching TRBD1. J was trimmed by 5 bases and V by 3 bases; bases with no gene match: 10. Germline CDR1 is MDHEN and CDR2 is SYDVKM. The CDR3 loop spans 16 amino acids. Written as DNA, the CDR3 is TGTGCCAGCAGTTTTATCGACAGGGCGGAATATCAGCCCCAGCATTTT. It specifies CASSFIDRAEYQPQHF.

The genes are TRBV19 and TRBJ1-2, with D possibly being TRBD1 (6 bases). Germline-derived CDR1 and CDR2 are LNHDA and SQIVND (reference sequence). The CDR3 is 15 amino acids. Trimming took off 4 bases at V and 5 bases at J, with 17 bases between the two ends. CDR3 residues: CASSTQQGWRYGYTF. In nucleotides, the CDR3 is TGTGCCAGTAGTACTCAACAGGGATGGCGGTATGGCTACACCTTC.

The chain is built from TRBV7-9 and TRBJ1-6; unclear D gene. This CDR3 comprises 13 residues. V dropped 3 bases and J dropped 8 bases, with 8 bases sitting between them. The germline CDR1 and CDR2 sequences are SEHNR and FQNEAQ (reference sequence). CDR3 region: CASSFIADSPLHF. The CDR3 DNA sequence: TGTGCCAGCAGCTTTATTGCGGATTCACCCCTCCACTTT. Full variable domain (remainder filled in from reference TRBV7-9 and TRBJ1-6): DTGVSQNPRHKITKRGQNVTFRCDPISEHNRLYWYRQTLGQGPEFLTYFQNEAQLEKSRLLSDRFSAERPKGSFSTLEIQRTEQGDSAMYLCASSFIADSPLHFGNGTRLTVT.